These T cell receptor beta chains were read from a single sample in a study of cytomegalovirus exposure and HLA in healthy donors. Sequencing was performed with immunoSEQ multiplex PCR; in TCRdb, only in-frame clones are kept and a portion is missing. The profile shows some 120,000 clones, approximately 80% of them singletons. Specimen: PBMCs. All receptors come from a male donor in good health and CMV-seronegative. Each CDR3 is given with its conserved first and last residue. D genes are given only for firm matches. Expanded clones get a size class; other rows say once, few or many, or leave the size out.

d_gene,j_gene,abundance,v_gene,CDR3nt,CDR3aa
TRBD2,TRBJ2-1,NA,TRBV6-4,TGTGCCAGCAGCGAGATAGCGGGGGGCCGGGGAAATGAGCAGTTCTTC,CASSEIAGGRGNEQFF
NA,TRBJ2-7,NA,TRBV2,TGTGCCAGCAGGGGAATCGGGGTCTGCGAGCAGTACTTC,CASRGIGVCEQYF
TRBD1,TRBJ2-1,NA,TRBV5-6,TGTGCCAGCAGCTTGTTTCGGACAGGGAAGGCTAATGAGCAGTTCTTC,CASSLFRTGKANEQFF
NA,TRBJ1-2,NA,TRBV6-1,TGTGCCAGCAGTGAACTTTCGGCGGGAGACTATGGCTACACCTTC,CASSELSAGDYGYTF
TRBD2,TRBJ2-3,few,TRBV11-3,TGTGCCAGCAGCTTAGGTGCTAGCGGGAGTGTGGCAGATACGCAGTATTTT,CASSLGASGSVADTQYF
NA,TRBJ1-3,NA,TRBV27,TGTGCCAGCAGTTTAAACGTCTACTCTGGAAACACCATATATTTT,CASSLNVYSGNTIYF
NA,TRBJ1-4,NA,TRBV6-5,TGTGCCAGCAGGCAGGGTGGTGAAAAACTGTTTTTT,CASRQGGEKLFF
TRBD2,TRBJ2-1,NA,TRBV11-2,TGTGCCAGCAGCTTGACCTCCTTAGCGGGACTTCCCTACAATGAGCAGTTCTTC,CASSLTSLAGLPYNEQFF
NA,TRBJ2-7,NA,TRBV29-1,TGCAGCGTTGTTTCGTCCTCCTACGAGCAGTACTTC,CSVVSSSYEQYF
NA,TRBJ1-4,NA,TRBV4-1,TGCGCCAGCAGCCAGGGGGGTCAGGGTGAAAAACTGTTTTTT,CASSQGGQGEKLFF
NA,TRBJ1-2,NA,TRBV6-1,TGTGCCAGCAGTGAAAGGCAGGGAGGTTCCTATGGCTACACCTTC,CASSERQGGSYGYTF
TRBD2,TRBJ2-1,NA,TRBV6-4,TGTGCCAGCAGTGATTCGGGAGGTTGGGATGAGCAGTTCTTC,CASSDSGGWDEQFF
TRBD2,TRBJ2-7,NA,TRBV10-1,TGCGCCAGCAGTGATAGCGGGAACGGGTTCTACGAGCAGTACTTC,CASSDSGNGFYEQYF
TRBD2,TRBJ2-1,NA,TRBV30,TGTGCCTGGAGTGTGGCGGGAGAGGGCGAGCAGTTCTTC,CAWSVAGEGEQFF
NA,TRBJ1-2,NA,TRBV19,TGTGCCAGTAGTATAGGGGCAGCTAACTATGGCTACACCTTC,CASSIGAANYGYTF
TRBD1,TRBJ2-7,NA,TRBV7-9,TGTTCCAGCAGCTTACAGGGGGGCCTCCCCTACGAGCAGTACTTC,CSSSLQGGLPYEQYF
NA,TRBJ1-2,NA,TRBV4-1,TGCGCCAGCAGCCCCCTGGGCCTCCGTGGCTACACCTTC,CASSPLGLRGYTF
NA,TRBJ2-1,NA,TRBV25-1,TGTGCCAGCAGTTTAGGGGGAGGGCCAAGGAATGAGCAGTTCTTC,CASSLGGGPRNEQFF
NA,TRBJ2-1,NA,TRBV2,TGTGCCAGCAGTGACAGGACAGCCTTTAAAAATGAGCAGTTCTTC,CASSDRTAFKNEQFF
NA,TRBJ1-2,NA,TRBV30,TGTGCCTGGGCCAGGACAAGTAACTATGGCTACACCTTC,CAWARTSNYGYTF
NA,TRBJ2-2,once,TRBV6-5,TGTGCCAGCAGTTTCGACAGGCGTCGGAACACCGGGGAGCTGTTTTTT,CASSFDRRRNTGELFF
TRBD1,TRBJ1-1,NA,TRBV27,TGTGCCAGCAGTTTATGGACAGGGGGGAACACTGAAGCTTTCTTT,CASSLWTGGNTEAFF
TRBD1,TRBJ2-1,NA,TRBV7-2,TGTGCCAGCAGCTTAGTCCAGGGGGCCCGGTTCTTC,CASSLVQGARFF
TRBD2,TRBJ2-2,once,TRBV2,TGTGCCAGCAGTGGTTGGAGTAGCGGGAGGGCCTGGAACACCGGGGAGCTGTTTTTT,CASSGWSSGRAWNTGELFF
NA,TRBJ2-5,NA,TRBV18,TGTGCCAGCTCACCGAAAGCAGAGACCCAGTACTTC,CASSPKAETQYF
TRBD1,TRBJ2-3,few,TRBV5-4,TGTGCCAGCAGCTTAAGAAGACAGGGGGTTTTTGATACGCAGTATTTT,CASSLRRQGVFDTQYF
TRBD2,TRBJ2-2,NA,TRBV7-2,TGTGCCAGCAGCTCGGGCGCACTAGCGGGGGAGGAGATGTTTTTT,CASSSGALAGEEMFF
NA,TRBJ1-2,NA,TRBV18,TGTGCCAGCTCACCAGACGGACAGTATGGCTACACCTTC,CASSPDGQYGYTF
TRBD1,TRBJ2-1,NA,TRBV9,TGTGCCAGCAGCTACCACGTGGGGGGACAGGGGGTACATGAGCAGTTCTTC,CASSYHVGGQGVHEQFF
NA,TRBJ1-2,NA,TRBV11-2,TGTGCCAGCAGCCCACGGACAAAGGCGGAAGGCTACACCTTC,CASSPRTKAEGYTF
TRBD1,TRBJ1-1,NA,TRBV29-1,TGCAGCGTTGATTCTCTTTGGGTAGGGGGCTGGATTGCTGAAGCTTTCTTT,CSVDSLWVGGWIAEAFF
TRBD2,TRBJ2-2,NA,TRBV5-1,TGCGCCAGCAGCAGGATTCCCGGGACTAGCGGGGCCGCGAACACCGGGGAGCTGTTTTTT,CASSRIPGTSGAANTGELFF
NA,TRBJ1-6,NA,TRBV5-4,TGTGCCAGCAGCTTGGTCGGGCAGGGGAGGGATTCACCCCTCCACTTT,CASSLVGQGRDSPLHF
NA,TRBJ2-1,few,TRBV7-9,TGTGCCAGCAGCTTATCCTCCTCGGGGAATGAGCAGTTCTTC,CASSLSSSGNEQFF
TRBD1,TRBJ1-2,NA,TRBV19,TGTGCCAGTAACGAAATCCAGGACAGGGTCTCAAGCTACACCTTC,CASNEIQDRVSSYTF
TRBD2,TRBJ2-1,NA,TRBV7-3,TGTGCCAGCAGCCTCCTTCCGGGACTAGCGGGTAGGGATGAGCAGTTCTTC,CASSLLPGLAGRDEQFF
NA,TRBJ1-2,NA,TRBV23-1,TGCGCCAGCACCACTAAGTTCTGGGGCTACACCTTC,CASTTKFWGYTF
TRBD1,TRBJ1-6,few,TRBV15,TGTGCCACCAGCCGAGACAGGGGGATGGGCTCACCCCTCCACTTT,CATSRDRGMGSPLHF
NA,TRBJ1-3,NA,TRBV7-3,TGTGCCAGCAGCTTAAGGTCGGAGGGATCTGGAAACACCATATATTTT,CASSLRSEGSGNTIYF
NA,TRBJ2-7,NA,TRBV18,TGTGCCAGCTCACCACGGGAGACTCACGAGCAGTACTTC,CASSPRETHEQYF
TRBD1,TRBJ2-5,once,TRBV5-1,TGCGCCAGCAGAAGGACAGGGGGCATGGAGACCCAGTACTTC,CASRRTGGMETQYF
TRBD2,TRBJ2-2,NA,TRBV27,TGTGCCAGCCGGACTAGCGGGGGGGCCGGGGAGCTGTTTTTT,CASRTSGGAGELFF
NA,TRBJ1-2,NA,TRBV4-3,TGCGCCAGCAGCCAAGATTTGGGGGGGATCTATGGCTACACCTTC,CASSQDLGGIYGYTF
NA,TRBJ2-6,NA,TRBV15,TGTGCCACCAGCAGAGCATCCTCTGGGGCCAACGGCCTGACTTTC,CATSRASSGANGLTF
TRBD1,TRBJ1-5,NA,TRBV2,TGTGCCAGCAGTGAAGCGAGGACAGGGGTGGGGTGGCAGCCCCAGCATTTT,CASSEARTGVGWQPQHF
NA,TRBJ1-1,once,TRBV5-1,TGCGCCAGCAGACAGAGCACTGAAGCTTTCTTT,CASRQSTEAFF
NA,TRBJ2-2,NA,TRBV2,TGTGCCAGCATACGGGGATCGAACACCGGGGAGCTGTTTTTT,CASIRGSNTGELFF
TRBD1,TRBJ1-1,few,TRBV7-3,TGTGCCAGCAGGCTCACAGGGGACGACACTGAAGCTTTCTTT,CASRLTGDDTEAFF
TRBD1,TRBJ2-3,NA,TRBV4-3,TGCGCCAGCAGCCAAGAGGGGGACAGGAGCACAGATACGCAGTATTTT,CASSQEGDRSTDTQYF
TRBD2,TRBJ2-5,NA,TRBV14,TGTGCCAGCAGCCAAGATTGGCTAGCGGGTAGGCAAGAGACCCAGTACTTC,CASSQDWLAGRQETQYF
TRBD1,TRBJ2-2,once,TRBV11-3,TGTGCCAGCAGCCCGGGACAGGGGGCATCCGGGGAGCTGTTTTTT,CASSPGQGASGELFF